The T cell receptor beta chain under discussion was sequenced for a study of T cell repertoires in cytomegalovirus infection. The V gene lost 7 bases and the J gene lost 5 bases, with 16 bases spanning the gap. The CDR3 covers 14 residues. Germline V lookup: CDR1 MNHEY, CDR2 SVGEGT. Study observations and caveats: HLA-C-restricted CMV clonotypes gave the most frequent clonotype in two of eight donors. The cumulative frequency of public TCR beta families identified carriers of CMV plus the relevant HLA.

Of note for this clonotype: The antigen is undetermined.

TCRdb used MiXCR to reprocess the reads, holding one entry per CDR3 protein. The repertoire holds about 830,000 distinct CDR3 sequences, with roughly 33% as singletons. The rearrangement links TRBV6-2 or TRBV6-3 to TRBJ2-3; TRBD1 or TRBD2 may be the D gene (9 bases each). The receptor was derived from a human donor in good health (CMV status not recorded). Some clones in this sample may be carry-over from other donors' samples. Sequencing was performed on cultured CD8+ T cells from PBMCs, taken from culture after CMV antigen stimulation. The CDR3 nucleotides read TGTGCCAGCAATAGCGGGGGACAGGGAGATACGCAGTATTTT. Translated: CASNSGGQGDTQYF.